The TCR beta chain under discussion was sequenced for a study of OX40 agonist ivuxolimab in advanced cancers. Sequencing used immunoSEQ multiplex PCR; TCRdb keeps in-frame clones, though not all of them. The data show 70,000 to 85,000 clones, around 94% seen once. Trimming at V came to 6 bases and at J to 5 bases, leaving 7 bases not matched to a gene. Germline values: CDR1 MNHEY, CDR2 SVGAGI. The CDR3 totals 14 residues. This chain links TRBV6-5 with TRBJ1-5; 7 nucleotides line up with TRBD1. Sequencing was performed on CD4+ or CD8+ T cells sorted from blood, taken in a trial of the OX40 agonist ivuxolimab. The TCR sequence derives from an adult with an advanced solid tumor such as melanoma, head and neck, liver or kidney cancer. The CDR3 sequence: CASSRGGGYQPQHF. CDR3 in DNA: TGTGCCAGCAGCAGGGGGGGCGGATATCAGCCCCAGCATTTT.